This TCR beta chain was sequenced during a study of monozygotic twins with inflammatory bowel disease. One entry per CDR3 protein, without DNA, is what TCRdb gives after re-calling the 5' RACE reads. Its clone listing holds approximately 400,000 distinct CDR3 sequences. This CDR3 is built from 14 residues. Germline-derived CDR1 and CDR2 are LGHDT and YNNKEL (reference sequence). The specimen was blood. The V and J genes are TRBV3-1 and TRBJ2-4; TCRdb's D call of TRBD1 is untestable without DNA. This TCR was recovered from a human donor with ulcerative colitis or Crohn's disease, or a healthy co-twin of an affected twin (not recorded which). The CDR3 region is CASSRQGAKNIQYF.